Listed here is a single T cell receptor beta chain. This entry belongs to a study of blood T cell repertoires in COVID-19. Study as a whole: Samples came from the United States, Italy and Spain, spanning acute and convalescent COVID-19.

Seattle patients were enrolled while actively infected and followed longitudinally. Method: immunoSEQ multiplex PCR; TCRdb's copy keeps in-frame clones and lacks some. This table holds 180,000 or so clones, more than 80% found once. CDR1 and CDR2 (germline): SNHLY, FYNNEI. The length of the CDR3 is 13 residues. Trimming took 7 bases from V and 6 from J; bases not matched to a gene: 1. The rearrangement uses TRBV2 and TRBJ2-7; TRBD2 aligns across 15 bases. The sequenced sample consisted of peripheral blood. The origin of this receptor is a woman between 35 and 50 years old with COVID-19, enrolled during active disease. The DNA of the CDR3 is TGTGCCAGCATGGGACTAGCGGGGGGCGAGCAGTACTTC. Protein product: CASMGLAGGEQYF.